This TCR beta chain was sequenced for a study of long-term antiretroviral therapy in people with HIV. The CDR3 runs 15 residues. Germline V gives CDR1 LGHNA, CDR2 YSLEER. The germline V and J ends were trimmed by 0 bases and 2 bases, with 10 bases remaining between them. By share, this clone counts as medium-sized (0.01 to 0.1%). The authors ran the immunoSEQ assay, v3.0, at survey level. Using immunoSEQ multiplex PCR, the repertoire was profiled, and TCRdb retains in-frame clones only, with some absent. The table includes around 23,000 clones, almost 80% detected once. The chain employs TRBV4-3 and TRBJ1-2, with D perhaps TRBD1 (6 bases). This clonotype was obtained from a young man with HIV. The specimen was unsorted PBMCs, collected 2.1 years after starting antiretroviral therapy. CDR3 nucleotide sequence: TGCGCCAGCAGCCAAGATATAAGGGGGAACTATGGCTACACCTTC. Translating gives CASSQDIRGNYGYTF.